This is a list of T cell receptor beta chains from one sample in a study of graft-versus-host responses after intestinal transplantation. Data came from immunoSEQ multiplex PCR; TCRdb stores just in-frame clones and leaves some out. The sample holds about 28,000 clones, roughly four fifths seen once. Their antigens are not known. Sequences were derived from unstimulated CD8+ T cells sorted from spleen or lymph node cells, sampled before intestinal transplant. These receptors were collected from a human donor who received an intestinal transplant. CDR3s include the opening cysteine and the closing phenylalanine or tryptophan. The D gene is left open where the match is weak. Clone size is stated in some rows and not others, as once, few, many or a class when expanded.

clone_size: .; v_call: TRBV28; j_call: TRBJ2-1; d_call: .; cdr3_aa: CASHPTVSYNEQFF; cdr3_nt: TGTGCCAGCCACCCGACAGTTTCCTACAATGAGCAGTTCTTC
clone_size: .; v_call: TRBV5-6; j_call: TRBJ2-2; d_call: TRBD1; cdr3_aa: CASSQPQGASTGELFF; cdr3_nt: TGTGCCAGCAGCCAACCACAGGGGGCAAGCACCGGGGAGCTGTTTTTT
clone_size: .; v_call: TRBV29-1; j_call: TRBJ1-5; d_call: .; cdr3_aa: CSARVGGQPQHF; cdr3_nt: TGCAGCGCCCGAGTGGGGGGTCAGCCCCAGCATTTT
clone_size: .; v_call: TRBV29-1; j_call: TRBJ2-2; d_call: TRBD1; cdr3_aa: CSAIPGQGTYAGELFF; cdr3_nt: TGCAGCGCGATACCGGGACAGGGAACCTATGCCGGGGAGCTGTTTTTT
clone_size: .; v_call: TRBV28; j_call: TRBJ1-1; d_call: TRBD1; cdr3_aa: CASSWGTGGTEAFF; cdr3_nt: TGTGCCAGCAGTTGGGGGACAGGGGGCACTGAAGCTTTCTTT
clone_size: .; v_call: TRBV4-1; j_call: TRBJ2-5; d_call: TRBD2; cdr3_aa: CASSRTSGPETQYF; cdr3_nt: TGCGCCAGCAGCCGGACTAGCGGGCCAGAGACCCAGTACTTC
clone_size: .; v_call: TRBV27; j_call: TRBJ2-3; d_call: TRBD2; cdr3_aa: CASMGREGFPTDTQYF; cdr3_nt: TGTGCCAGCATGGGGCGGGAGGGCTTTCCCACAGATACGCAGTATTTT
clone_size: .; v_call: TRBV19; j_call: TRBJ1-5; d_call: TRBD1; cdr3_aa: CASSTQTGNQPQHF; cdr3_nt: TGTGCCAGTAGTACTCAGACAGGGAACCAGCCCCAGCATTTT
clone_size: .; v_call: TRBV7-6; j_call: TRBJ2-1; d_call: .; cdr3_aa: CASSLGLNEQFF; cdr3_nt: TGTGCCAGCAGCTTAGGGCTCAATGAGCAGTTCTTC
clone_size: .; v_call: TRBV11-3; j_call: TRBJ2-5; d_call: TRBD2; cdr3_aa: CASSLGGPGLAGETQYF; cdr3_nt: TGTGCCAGCAGCTTAGGGGGACCGGGACTAGCTGGGGAGACCCAGTACTTC
clone_size: .; v_call: TRBV27; j_call: TRBJ2-7; d_call: .; cdr3_aa: CASQRYPGQGPAGDEQYF; cdr3_nt: TGTGCCAGCCAAAGGTATCCGGGACAAGGGCCCGCAGGGGACGAGCAGTACTTC
clone_size: .; v_call: TRBV7-7; j_call: TRBJ2-1; d_call: TRBD2; cdr3_aa: CASSPFSGSYNEQFF; cdr3_nt: TGCGCCAGCAGCCCCTTTAGCGGGAGCTACAATGAGCAGTTCTTC
clone_size: .; v_call: TRBV10-3; j_call: TRBJ1-5; d_call: .; cdr3_aa: CAISESRLLSNQPQHF; cdr3_nt: TGTGCCATCAGTGAGTCCAGGTTACTTAGCAATCAGCCCCAGCATTTT
clone_size: .; v_call: TRBV27; j_call: TRBJ2-7; d_call: .; cdr3_aa: CASSLTGQSLYEQYF; cdr3_nt: TGTGCCAGCAGTCTAACAGGACAAAGCCTCTACGAGCAGTACTTC
clone_size: .; v_call: TRBV5-4; j_call: TRBJ2-5; d_call: .; cdr3_aa: CASSLWHSGPQETQYF; cdr3_nt: TGTGCCAGCAGCTTATGGCATTCAGGGCCACAAGAGACCCAGTACTTC
clone_size: .; v_call: TRBV6-5; j_call: TRBJ2-7; d_call: .; cdr3_aa: CASSYGRGTYEQYF; cdr3_nt: TGTGCCAGCAGTTACGGTAGAGGAACCTACGAGCAGTACTTC
clone_size: .; v_call: TRBV5-1; j_call: TRBJ2-5; d_call: TRBD2; cdr3_aa: CASFQGGHTSGCWQETQYF; cdr3_nt: TGCGCCAGCTTCCAGGGGGGCCACACTAGCGGGTGTTGGCAAGAGACCCAGTACTTC
clone_size: .; v_call: TRBV5-1; j_call: TRBJ1-2; d_call: .; cdr3_aa: CASSFHPEHRELGGYTF; cdr3_nt: TGCGCCAGCAGCTTTCACCCTGAACACAGGGAATTGGGCGGCTACACCTTC
clone_size: .; v_call: TRBV27; j_call: TRBJ1-1; d_call: .; cdr3_aa: CASSFSLESGDTEAFF; cdr3_nt: TGTGCCAGCAGTTTCTCGCTAGAGTCAGGGGACACTGAAGCTTTCTTT
clone_size: .; v_call: TRBV7-6; j_call: TRBJ2-7; d_call: .; cdr3_aa: CASSPDFNSYEQYF; cdr3_nt: TGTGCCAGCAGTCCAGATTTCAACTCCTACGAGCAGTACTTC
clone_size: .; v_call: TRBV11-2; j_call: TRBJ2-2; d_call: .; cdr3_aa: CASSLVSRGGELFF; cdr3_nt: TGTGCCAGCAGCTTAGTTAGCCGTGGCGGGGAGCTGTTTTTT
clone_size: .; v_call: TRBV2; j_call: TRBJ2-7; d_call: .; cdr3_aa: CANEMSSYEQYF; cdr3_nt: TGTGCCAACGAGATGAGCTCCTACGAGCAGTACTTC
clone_size: .; v_call: TRBV7-8; j_call: TRBJ2-1; d_call: .; cdr3_aa: CASSLALIAVQRFYNEQFF; cdr3_nt: TGTGCCAGCAGCTTAGCGCTAATTGCGGTCCAGAGATTTTACAATGAGCAGTTCTTC
clone_size: .; v_call: TRBV6-4; j_call: TRBJ2-3; d_call: TRBD2; cdr3_aa: CASAGTSGNTDTQYF; cdr3_nt: TGTGCCAGCGCAGGGACTAGCGGGAACACAGATACGCAGTATTTT
clone_size: .; v_call: TRBV19; j_call: TRBJ1-1; d_call: .; cdr3_aa: CASSTLPGQNTEAFF; cdr3_nt: TGTGCCAGTAGTACCTTACCGGGACAGAACACTGAAGCTTTCTTT
clone_size: .; v_call: TRBV7-9; j_call: TRBJ1-2; d_call: TRBD1; cdr3_aa: CASSDRARPNYGYTF; cdr3_nt: TGTGCCAGCAGCGACAGGGCCAGGCCCAACTATGGCTACACCTTC
clone_size: few; v_call: TRBV5-4; j_call: TRBJ2-1; d_call: .; cdr3_aa: CASSSINLPGNEQFF; cdr3_nt: TGTGCCAGCAGCTCCATTAATCTCCCAGGCAATGAGCAGTTCTTC
clone_size: .; v_call: TRBV7-9; j_call: TRBJ1-2; d_call: .; cdr3_aa: CASSQQRANKVMYGYTF; cdr3_nt: TGTGCCAGCAGCCAACAGCGGGCCAACAAAGTAATGTATGGCTACACCTTC
clone_size: once; v_call: TRBV5-4; j_call: TRBJ1-1; d_call: TRBD1; cdr3_aa: CASSQDRGGTEAFF; cdr3_nt: TGTGCCAGCAGCCAGGACAGGGGGGGAACTGAAGCTTTCTTT
clone_size: .; v_call: TRBV7-9; j_call: TRBJ2-1; d_call: .; cdr3_aa: CASSLVASHLEQFF; cdr3_nt: TGTGCCAGCAGCTTAGTGGCTAGTCATCTTGAGCAGTTCTTC
clone_size: .; v_call: TRBV5-1; j_call: TRBJ2-3; d_call: TRBD2; cdr3_aa: CASSLRLAGDSDTQYF; cdr3_nt: TGCGCCAGCAGCTTGAGACTAGCGGGAGATTCAGATACGCAGTATTTT
clone_size: .; v_call: TRBV6-4; j_call: TRBJ2-1; d_call: TRBD1; cdr3_aa: CASSRDRVNEQFF; cdr3_nt: TGTGCCAGCAGCCGGGACAGGGTCAATGAGCAGTTCTTC
clone_size: .; v_call: TRBV6-1; j_call: TRBJ1-5; d_call: .; cdr3_aa: CASSEWGASGNQPQHF; cdr3_nt: TGTGCCAGCAGTGAATGGGGCGCTAGTGGCAATCAGCCCCAGCATTTT